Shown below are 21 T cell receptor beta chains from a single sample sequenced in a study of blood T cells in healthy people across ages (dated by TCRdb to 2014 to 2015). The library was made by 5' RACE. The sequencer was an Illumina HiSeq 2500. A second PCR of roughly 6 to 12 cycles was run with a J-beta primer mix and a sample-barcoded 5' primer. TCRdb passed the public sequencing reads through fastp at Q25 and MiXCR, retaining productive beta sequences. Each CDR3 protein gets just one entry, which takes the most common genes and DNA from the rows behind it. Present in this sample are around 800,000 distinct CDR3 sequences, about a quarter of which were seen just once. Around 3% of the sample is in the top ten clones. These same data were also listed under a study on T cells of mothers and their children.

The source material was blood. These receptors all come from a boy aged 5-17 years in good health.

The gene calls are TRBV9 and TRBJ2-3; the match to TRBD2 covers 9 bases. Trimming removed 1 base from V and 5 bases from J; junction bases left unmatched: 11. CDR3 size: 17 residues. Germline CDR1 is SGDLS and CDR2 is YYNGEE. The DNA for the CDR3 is TGTGCCAGCAGCGTACTACTAGCGGGCGTTGAGGGAGATACGCAGTATTTT. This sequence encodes CASSVLLAGVEGDTQYF.

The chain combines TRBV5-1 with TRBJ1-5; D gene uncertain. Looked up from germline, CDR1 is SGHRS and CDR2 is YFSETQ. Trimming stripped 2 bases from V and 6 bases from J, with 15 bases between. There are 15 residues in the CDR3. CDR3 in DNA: TGCGCCAGCAGCTTCTGCCAGTGTGTCACTCAGCCCCAGCATTTT. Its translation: CASSFCQCVTQPQHF.

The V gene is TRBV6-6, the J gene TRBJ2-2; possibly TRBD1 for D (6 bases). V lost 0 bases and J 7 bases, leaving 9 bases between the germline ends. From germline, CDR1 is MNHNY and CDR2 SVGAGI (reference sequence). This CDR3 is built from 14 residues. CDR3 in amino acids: CASSYSPDSGELFF. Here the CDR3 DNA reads TGTGCCAGCAGTTACTCGCCGGACAGCGGGGAGCTGTTTTTT.

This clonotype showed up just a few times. CDR3: CASSFREGSGNIQYF. The CDR3 bases are TGTGCCAGCAGTTTCAGGGAGGGGTCTGGAAACATTCAGTACTTC. The chain carries TRBV7-9 and TRBJ2-4; TRBD2 matches 7 bases. V trimming: 6 bases; J trimming: 6 bases; junction bases outside the gene matches: 11. Germline values: CDR1 SEHNR, CDR2 FQNEAQ (reference sequence). This CDR3 region has 15 residues.

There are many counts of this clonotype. Here the CDR3 reads CASSVLAGGPTDTQYF. For the CDR3, the DNA is TGTGCCAGCAGCGTTCTAGCGGGGGGACCCACAGATACGCAGTATTTT. The chain employs TRBV9 and TRBJ2-3; 11 bases agree with TRBD2. Trimming cost V 2 bases and J 2 bases; bases outside gene matches: 4. Germline loops: CDR1 SGDLS, CDR2 YYNGEE. The CDR3 runs to 16 residues.

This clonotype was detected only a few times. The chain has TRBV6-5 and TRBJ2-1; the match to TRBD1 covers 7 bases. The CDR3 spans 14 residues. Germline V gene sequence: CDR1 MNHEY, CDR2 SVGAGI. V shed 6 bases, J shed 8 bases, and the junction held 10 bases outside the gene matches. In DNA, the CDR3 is TGTGCCAGCAGATCCCGACAGGGTGGCGATGAGCAGTTCTTC. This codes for CASRSRQGGDEQFF.

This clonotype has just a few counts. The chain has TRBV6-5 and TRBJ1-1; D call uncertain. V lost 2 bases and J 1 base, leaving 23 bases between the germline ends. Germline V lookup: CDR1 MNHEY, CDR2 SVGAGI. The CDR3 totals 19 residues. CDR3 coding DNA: TGTGCCAGCAGTTACATAAAAGGGTCTGTCGGAACTAAGAACACTGAAGCTTTCTTT. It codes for CASSYIKGSVGTKNTEAFF.

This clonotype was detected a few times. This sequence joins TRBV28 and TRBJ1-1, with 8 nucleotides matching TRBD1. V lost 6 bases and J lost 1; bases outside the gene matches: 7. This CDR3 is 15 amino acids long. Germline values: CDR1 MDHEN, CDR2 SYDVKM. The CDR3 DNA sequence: TGTGCCAGCAGGAGAGCCACAGGGGGGAACACTGAAGCTTTCTTT. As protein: CASRRATGGNTEAFF.

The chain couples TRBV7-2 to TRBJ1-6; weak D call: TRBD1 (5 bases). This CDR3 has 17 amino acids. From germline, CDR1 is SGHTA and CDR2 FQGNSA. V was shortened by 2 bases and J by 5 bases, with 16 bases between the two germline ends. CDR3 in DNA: TGTGCCAGCAGCTTACTGAGGAGGACAACCGATAATTCACCCCTCCACTTT. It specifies CASSLLRRTTDNSPLHF.

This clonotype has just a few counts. In DNA, the CDR3 is TGTGCCAGCACCTCGGGACTTCAACGGGGAGAGCAGTTCTTC. Its translation is CASTSGLQRGEQFF. The chain joins TRBV5-5 to TRBJ2-1; a weak D match, TRBD2 (6 bases). The CDR3 is 14 residues long. Germline lookup yields CDR1 SGHKS and CDR2 YYEKEE (reference sequence). Trimming took off 6 bases at V and 10 bases at J, with 20 bases between the two ends.

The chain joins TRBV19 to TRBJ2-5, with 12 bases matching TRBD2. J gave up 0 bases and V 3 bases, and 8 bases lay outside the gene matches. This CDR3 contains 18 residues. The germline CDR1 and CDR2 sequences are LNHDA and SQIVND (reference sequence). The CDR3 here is CASSMTGTSGYHQETQYF. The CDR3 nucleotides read TGTGCCAGTAGTATGACCGGGACTAGCGGGTACCACCAAGAGACCCAGTACTTC.

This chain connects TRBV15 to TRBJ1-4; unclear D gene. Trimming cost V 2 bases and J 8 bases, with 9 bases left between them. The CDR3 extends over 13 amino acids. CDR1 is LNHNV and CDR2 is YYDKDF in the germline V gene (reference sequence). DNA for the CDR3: TGTGCCACCAGCAGACCTCCAAGCGAAAAACTGTTTTTT. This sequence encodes CATSRPPSEKLFF.

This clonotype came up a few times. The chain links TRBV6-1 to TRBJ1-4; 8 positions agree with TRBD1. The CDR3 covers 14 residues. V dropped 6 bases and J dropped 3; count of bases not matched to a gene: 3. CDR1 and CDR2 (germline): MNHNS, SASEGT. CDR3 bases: TGTGCCAGCAGCACGACAGGGGCTAATGAAAAACTGTTTTTT. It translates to CASSTTGANEKLFF.

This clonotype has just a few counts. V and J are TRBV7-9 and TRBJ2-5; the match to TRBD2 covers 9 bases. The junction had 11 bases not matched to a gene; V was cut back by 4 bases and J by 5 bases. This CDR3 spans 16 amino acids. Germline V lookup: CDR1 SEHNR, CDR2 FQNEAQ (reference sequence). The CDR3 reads CASSSGTAGGKETQYF. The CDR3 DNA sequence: TGTGCCAGCAGCTCAGGGACAGCGGGGGGCAAGGAGACCCAGTACTTC.

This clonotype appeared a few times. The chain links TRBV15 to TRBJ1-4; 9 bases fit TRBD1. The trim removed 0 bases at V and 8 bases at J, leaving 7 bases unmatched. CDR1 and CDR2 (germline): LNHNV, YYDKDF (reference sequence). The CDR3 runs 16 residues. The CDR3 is CATSRDIDRGGEKLFF. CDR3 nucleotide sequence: TGTGCCACCAGCAGAGATATCGACAGGGGGGGCGAAAAACTGTTTTTT.

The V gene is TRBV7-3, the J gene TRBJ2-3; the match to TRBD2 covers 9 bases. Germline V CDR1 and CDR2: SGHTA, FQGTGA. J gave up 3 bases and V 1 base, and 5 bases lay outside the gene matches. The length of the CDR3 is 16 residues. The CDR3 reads CASSLRSAGGTDTQYF. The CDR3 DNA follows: TGTGCCAGCAGCTTAAGATCGGCGGGGGGGACAGATACGCAGTATTTT.

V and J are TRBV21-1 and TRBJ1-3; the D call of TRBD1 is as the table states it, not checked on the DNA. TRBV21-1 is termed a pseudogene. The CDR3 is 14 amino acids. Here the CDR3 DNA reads TGTGCCAGCAGCCCCGGGTACTCCGGAAACACCATATATTTT. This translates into CASSPGYSGNTIYF.

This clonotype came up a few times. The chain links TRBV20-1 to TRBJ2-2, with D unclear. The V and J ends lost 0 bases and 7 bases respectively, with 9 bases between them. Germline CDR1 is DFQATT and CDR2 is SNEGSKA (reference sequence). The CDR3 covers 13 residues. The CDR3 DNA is TGCAGTGCTAGAGATTCGCGGAGCGGGGAGCTGTTTTTT. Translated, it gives CSARDSRSGELFF.

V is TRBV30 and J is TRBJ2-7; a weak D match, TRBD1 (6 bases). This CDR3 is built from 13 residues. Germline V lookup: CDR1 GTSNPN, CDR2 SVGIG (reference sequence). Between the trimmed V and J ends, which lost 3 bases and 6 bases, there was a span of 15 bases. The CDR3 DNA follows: TGTGCCTGGAGAGATATCGGACAGTTCGAGCAGTACTTC. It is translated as CAWRDIGQFEQYF.

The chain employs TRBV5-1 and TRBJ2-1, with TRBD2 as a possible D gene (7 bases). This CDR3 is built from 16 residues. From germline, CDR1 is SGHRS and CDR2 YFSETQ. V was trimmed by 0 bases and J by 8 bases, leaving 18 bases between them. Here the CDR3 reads CASSLAVRGASDEQFF. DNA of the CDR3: TGCGCCAGCAGCTTGGCCGTTCGGGGGGCTAGTGATGAGCAGTTCTTC. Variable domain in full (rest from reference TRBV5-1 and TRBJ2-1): KAGVTQTPRYLIKTRGQQVTLSCSPISGHRSVSWYQQTPGQGLQFLFEYFSETQRNKGNFPGRFSGRQFSNSRSEMNVSTLELGDSALYLCASSLAVRGASDEQFFGPGTRLTVL.

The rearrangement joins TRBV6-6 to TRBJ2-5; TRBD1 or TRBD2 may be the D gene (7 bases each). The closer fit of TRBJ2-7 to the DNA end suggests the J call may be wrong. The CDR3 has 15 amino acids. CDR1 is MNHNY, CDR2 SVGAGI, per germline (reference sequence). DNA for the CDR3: TGTGCCAGCAGTTACACGACAGGGAGGGCCTACGAGCAGTACTTC. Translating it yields CASSYTTGRAYEQYF.